This TCR beta chain was obtained from a study of cytomegalovirus exposure and HLA in healthy donors. Regarding the study as a whole: Trimming of TCR beta V- and J-genes showed a link, identified in a later analysis, to a missense DCLRE1C variant. Previously analyzed data showed that most TCR beta V segments were productive at a frequency of about 87% or about 30%.

The CDR3 consists of 15 residues. Germline V gene sequence: CDR1 SGDLS, CDR2 YYNGEE. Trimming removed 4 bases from V and 2 bases from J, with 16 bases in between. As concerns this clone: Antigen specificity is unknown.

The PCR had 60 Vbeta and 13 Jbeta primers. Data came from immunoSEQ multiplex PCR; TCRdb stores just in-frame clones and leaves some out. This sample carries around 150,000 clones, approximately 70% of them seen once, and the ten largest clones take over 6%. The receptor comes from a man aged 40-50 years in good health and CMV-seropositive. The chain recombines TRBV9 with TRBJ2-7, with a weak D call TRBD1 (6 bases). Sequencing input: PBMCs. This CDR3 is CASSPTGKSPYEQYF. The CDR3 nucleotides are TGTGCCAGCAGCCCCACAGGGAAGTCCCCCTACGAGCAGTACTTC.